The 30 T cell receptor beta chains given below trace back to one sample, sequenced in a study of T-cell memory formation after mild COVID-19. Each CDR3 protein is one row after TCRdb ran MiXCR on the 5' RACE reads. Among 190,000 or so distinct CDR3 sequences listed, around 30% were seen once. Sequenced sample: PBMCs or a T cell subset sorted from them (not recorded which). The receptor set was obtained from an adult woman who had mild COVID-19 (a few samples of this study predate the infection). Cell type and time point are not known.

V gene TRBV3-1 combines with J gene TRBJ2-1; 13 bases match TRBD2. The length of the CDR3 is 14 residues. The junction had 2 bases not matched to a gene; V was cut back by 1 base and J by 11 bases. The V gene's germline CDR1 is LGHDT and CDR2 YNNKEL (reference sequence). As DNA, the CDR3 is TGTGCCAGCAGCCAAGCGGGACTAGCGGGAAAGCAGTTCTTC. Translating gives CASSQAGLAGKQFF.

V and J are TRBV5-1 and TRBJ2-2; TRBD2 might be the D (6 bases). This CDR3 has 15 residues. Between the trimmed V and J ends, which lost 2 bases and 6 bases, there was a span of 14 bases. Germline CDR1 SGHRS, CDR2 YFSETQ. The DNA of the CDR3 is TGCGCCAGCAGCTTTTGGCAGGCGGGGTCCGGGGAGCTGTTTTTT. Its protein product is CASSFWQAGSGELFF. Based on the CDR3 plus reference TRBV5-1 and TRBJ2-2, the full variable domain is KAGVTQTPRYLIKTRGQQVTLSCSPISGHRSVSWYQQTPGQGLQFLFEYFSETQRNKGNFPGRFSGRQFSNSRSEMNVSTLELGDSALYLCASSFWQAGSGELFFGEGSRLTVL.

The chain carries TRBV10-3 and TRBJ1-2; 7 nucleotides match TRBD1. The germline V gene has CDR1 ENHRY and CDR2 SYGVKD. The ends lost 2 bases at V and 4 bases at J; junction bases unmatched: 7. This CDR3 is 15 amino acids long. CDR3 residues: CAISEGRDRSYGYTF. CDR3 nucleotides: TGTGCCATCAGTGAGGGTCGGGACAGAAGCTATGGCTACACCTTC.

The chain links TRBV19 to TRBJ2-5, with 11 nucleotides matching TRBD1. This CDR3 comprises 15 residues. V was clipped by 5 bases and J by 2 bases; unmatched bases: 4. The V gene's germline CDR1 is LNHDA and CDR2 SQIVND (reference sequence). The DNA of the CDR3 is TGTGCCAGTAGTCCAGGGGACAGGGGGCAAGAGACCCAGTACTTC. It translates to CASSPGDRGQETQYF.

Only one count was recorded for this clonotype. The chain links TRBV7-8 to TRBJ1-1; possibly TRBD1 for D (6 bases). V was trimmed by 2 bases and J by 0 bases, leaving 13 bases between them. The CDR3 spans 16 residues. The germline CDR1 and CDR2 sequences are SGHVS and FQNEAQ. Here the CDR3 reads CASSLLGALLNTEAFF. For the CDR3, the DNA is TGTGCCAGCAGCTTACTGGGGGCCCTCCTGAACACTGAAGCTTTCTTT.

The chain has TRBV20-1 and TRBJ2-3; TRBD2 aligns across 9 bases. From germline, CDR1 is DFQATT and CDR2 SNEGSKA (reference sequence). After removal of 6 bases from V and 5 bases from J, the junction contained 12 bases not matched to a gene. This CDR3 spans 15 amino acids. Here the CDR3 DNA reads TGCAGTGCACATAAGCGGGGGGCCGGCGGAGATACGCAGTATTTT. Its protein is CSAHKRGAGGDTQYF.

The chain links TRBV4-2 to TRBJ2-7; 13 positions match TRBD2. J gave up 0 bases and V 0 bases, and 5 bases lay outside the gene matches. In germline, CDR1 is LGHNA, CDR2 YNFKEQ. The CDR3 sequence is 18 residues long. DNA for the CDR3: TGTGCCAGCAGCCAAGAGGTCGGACTAGCGGGAGCCTCCTACGAGCAGTACTTC. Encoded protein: CASSQEVGLAGASYEQYF.

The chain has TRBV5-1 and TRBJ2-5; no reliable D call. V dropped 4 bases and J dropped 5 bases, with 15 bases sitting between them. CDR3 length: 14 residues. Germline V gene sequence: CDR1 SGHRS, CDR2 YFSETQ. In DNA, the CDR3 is TGCGCCAGCAGCCCCATTTGGGGATGGGAGACCCAGTACTTC. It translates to CASSPIWGWETQYF.

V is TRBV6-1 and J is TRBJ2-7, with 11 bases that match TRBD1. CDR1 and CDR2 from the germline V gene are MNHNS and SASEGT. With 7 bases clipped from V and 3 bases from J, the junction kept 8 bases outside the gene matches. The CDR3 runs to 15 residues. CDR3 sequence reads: CASMTGQGASYEQYF. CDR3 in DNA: TGTGCCAGCATGACCGGACAGGGGGCGAGCTACGAGCAGTACTTC.

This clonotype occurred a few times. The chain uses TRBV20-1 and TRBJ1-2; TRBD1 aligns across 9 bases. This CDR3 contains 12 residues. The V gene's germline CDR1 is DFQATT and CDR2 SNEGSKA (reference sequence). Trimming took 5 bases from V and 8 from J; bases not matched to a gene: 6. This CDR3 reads CSASQGARGYTF. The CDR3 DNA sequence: TGCAGTGCTTCACAGGGGGCGCGGGGCTACACCTTC.

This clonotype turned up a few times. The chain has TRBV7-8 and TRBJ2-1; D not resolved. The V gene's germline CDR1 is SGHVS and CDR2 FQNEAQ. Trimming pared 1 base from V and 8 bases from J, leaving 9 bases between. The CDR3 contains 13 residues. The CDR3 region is CASSLDSRHEQFF. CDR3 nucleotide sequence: TGTGCCAGCAGCTTAGATTCGCGACATGAGCAGTTCTTC.

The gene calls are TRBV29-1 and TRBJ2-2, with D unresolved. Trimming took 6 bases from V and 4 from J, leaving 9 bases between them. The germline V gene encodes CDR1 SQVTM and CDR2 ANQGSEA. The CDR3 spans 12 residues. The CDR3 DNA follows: TGCAGCGTGGGTCCGCGCACCGGGGAGCTGTTTTTT. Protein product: CSVGPRTGELFF.

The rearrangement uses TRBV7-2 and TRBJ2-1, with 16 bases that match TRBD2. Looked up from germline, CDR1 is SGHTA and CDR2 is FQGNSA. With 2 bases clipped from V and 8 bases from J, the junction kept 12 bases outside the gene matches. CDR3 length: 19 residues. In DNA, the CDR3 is TGTGCCAGCAGCTTATTGGTGGGACTAGCGGGGGGGCCTTGGGATGAGCAGTTCTTC. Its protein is CASSLLVGLAGGPWDEQFF.

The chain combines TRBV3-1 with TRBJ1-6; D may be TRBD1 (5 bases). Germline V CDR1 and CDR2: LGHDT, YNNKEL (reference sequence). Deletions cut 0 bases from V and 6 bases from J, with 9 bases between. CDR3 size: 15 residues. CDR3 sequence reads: CASSQDRVGNSPLHF. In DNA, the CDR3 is TGTGCCAGCAGCCAAGACAGGGTTGGTAATTCACCCCTCCACTTT.

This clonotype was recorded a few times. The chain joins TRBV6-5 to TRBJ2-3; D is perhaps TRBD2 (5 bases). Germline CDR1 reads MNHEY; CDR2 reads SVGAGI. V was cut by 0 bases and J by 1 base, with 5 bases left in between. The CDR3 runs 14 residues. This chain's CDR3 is CASSYSRGTDTQYF. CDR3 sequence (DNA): TGTGCCAGCAGTTACTCGAGGGGCACAGATACGCAGTATTTT.

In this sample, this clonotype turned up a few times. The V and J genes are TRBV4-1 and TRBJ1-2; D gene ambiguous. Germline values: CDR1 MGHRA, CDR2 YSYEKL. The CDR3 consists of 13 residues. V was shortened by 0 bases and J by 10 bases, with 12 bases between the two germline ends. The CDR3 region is CASSQDPTAFYTF. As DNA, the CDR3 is TGCGCCAGCAGCCAAGACCCCACAGCCTTCTACACCTTC.

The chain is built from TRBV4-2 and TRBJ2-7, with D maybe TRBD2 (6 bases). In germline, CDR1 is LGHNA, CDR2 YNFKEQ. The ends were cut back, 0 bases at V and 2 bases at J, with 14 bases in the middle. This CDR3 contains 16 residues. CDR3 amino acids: CASSQDQRGAPYEQYF. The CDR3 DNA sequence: TGTGCCAGCAGCCAAGACCAACGCGGGGCACCCTACGAGCAGTACTTC.

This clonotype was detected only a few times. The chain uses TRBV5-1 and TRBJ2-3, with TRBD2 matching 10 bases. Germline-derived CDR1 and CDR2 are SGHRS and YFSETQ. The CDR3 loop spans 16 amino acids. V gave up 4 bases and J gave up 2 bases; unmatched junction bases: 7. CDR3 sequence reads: CASSLYGTSDTDTQYF. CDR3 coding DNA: TGCGCCAGCAGCCTTTATGGGACTAGCGACACAGATACGCAGTATTTT.

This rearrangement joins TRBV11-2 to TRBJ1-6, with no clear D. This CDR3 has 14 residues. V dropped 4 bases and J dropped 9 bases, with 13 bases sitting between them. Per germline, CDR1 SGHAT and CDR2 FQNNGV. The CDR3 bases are TGTGCCAGCAGCTCGAGGGAGTGGGGTTCACCCCTCCACTTT. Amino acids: CASSSREWGSPLHF.

The CDR3 protein is CASSLGYGYEQYF. The CDR3 bases are TGCGCCAGCAGCTTGGGATATGGCTACGAGCAGTACTTC. The V call is TRBV5-1, the J call TRBJ2-7; D is uncertain. The germline V gene encodes CDR1 SGHRS and CDR2 YFSETQ. The CDR3 contains 13 residues. The V gene lost 0 bases and the J gene lost 3 bases, with 7 bases spanning the gap.

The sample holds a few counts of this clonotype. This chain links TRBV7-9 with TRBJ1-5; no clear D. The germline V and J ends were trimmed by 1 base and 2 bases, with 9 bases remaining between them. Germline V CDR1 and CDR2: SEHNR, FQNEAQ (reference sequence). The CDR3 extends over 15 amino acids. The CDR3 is CASSLGGLGNQPQHF. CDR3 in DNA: TGTGCCAGCAGCTTAGGAGGTCTGGGCAATCAGCCCCAGCATTTT.

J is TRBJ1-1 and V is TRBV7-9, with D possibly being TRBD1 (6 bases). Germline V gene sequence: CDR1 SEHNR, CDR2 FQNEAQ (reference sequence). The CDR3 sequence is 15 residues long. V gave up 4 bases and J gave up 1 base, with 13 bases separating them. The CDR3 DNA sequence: TGTGCCAGCAGCTCCCACAGGGTGGAGAACACTGAAGCTTTCTTT. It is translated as CASSSHRVENTEAFF.

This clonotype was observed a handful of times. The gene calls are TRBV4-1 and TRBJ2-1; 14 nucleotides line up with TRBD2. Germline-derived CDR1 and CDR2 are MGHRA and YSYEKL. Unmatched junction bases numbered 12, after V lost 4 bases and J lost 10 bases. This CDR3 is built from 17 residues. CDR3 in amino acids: CASSPSGGGLAGEEQFF. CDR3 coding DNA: TGCGCCAGCAGCCCCTCGGGGGGGGGACTAGCGGGAGAAGAGCAGTTCTTC.

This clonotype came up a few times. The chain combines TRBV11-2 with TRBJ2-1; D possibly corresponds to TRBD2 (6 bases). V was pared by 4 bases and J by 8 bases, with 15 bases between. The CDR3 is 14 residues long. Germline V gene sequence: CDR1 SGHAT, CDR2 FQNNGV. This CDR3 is CASSWGDEVHEQFF. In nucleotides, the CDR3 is TGTGCCAGCAGCTGGGGGGATGAGGTCCATGAGCAGTTCTTC.

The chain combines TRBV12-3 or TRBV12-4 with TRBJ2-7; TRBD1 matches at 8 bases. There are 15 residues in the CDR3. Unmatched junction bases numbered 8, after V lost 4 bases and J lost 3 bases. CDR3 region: CASSWTGKVLYEQYF. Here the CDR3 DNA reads TGTGCCAGCAGTTGGACAGGGAAGGTCCTCTACGAGCAGTACTTC.

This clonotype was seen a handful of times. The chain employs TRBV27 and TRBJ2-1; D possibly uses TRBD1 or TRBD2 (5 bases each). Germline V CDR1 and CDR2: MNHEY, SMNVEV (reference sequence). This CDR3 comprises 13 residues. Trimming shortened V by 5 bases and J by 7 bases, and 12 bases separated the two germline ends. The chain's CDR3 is CASSVQGENEQFF. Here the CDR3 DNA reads TGTGCCAGCAGTGTCCAAGGGGAGAATGAGCAGTTCTTC.

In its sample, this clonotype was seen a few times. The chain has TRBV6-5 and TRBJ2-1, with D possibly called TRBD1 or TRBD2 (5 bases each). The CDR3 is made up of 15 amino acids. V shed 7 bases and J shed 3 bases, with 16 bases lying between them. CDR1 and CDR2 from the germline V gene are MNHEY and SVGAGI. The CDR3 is CASTLGGANYNEQFF. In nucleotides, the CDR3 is TGTGCCAGCACCCTTGGGGGTGCGAACTACAATGAGCAGTTCTTC.

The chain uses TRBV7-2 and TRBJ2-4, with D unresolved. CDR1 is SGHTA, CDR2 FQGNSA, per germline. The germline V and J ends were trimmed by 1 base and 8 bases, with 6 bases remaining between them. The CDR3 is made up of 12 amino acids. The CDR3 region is CASSLVRDIQYF. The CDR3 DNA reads TGTGCCAGCAGCTTAGTCCGGGACATTCAGTACTTC.

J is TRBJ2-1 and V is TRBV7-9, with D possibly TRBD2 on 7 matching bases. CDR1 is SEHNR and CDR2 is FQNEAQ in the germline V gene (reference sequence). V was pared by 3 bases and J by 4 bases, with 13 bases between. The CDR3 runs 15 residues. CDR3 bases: TGTGCCAGCAGCTTTTCGGGGGGCCTTTACAATGAGCAGTTCTTC. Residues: CASSFSGGLYNEQFF.

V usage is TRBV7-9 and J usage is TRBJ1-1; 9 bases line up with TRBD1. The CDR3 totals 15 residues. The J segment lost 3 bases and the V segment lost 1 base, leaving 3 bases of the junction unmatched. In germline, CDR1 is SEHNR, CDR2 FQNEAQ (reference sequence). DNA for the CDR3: TGTGCCAGCAGCTTAGGGACAGGGGTGGACACTGAAGCTTTCTTT. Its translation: CASSLGTGVDTEAFF.